This T cell receptor (beta chain) emerged from a study of early stage breast cancer tumors. This clone was recorded a few times. Its specificity is unknown. TCRdb's table, derived via immunoSEQ multiplex PCR, lists solely in-frame clones and lacks some. The sample holds around 30,000 clones, roughly 81% seen once. Notes on the study in general: Tumors had about 2.4-fold higher T cell density and higher clonality than adjacent normal breast tissue.

This receptor was identified in a person aged 25 to 39 with breast cancer. Specimen: breast tumor tissue.

The CDR3 region is CASTNTGPQHF. DNA for the CDR3: TGTGCCAGCACCAACACAGGGCCCCAGCATTTT. V usage is TRBV6-6 and J usage is TRBJ1-5; possible D gene TRBD1, 5 bases. V was pared by 7 bases and J by 9 bases, with 10 bases between. The CDR3 covers 11 residues. In germline, CDR1 is MNHNY, CDR2 SVGAGI (reference sequence).